This TCR beta chain derives from a study of CD8+CD57+ T cells in acquired aplastic anemia. Across the whole study: Sorted CD4+ and CD8+ cells yielded DNA averaging around 3.2 ug. For CD4+ cells, healthy donors had an average of roughly 11 million reads.

Of note for this clonotype: Its target is not known.

Regarding the study as a whole: The study found no significant CD8+ Simpson's diversity difference between patients and controls. The study identified twenty-nine CD8+ CDR3 sequences shared by patients and controls.

The germline V gene has CDR1 SGHRS and CDR2 YFSETQ. The V segment lost 4 bases and the J segment 3 bases; nucleotides outside the gene matches: 10. CDR3 length equals 16 residues. Genomic DNA provided the template from which TCR beta VDJ and CDR3 profiles were obtained. TCRdb processed the reads anew with MiXCR; each CDR3 protein has one entry. The sample carries around 200,000 distinct CDR3 sequences, over 55% recorded once. The chain employs TRBV5-1 and TRBJ2-3; 8 bases fit TRBD2. The source of this sequence is a human donor in good health. The sequenced sample was sorted CD4+, CD8+, or CD8+CD57+ T cells (not recorded which) from PBMCs. The CDR3 is CASSAGNSGRTDTQYF. The DNA for the CDR3 is TGCGCCAGCAGCGCGGGAAACAGCGGGAGAACAGATACGCAGTATTTT.